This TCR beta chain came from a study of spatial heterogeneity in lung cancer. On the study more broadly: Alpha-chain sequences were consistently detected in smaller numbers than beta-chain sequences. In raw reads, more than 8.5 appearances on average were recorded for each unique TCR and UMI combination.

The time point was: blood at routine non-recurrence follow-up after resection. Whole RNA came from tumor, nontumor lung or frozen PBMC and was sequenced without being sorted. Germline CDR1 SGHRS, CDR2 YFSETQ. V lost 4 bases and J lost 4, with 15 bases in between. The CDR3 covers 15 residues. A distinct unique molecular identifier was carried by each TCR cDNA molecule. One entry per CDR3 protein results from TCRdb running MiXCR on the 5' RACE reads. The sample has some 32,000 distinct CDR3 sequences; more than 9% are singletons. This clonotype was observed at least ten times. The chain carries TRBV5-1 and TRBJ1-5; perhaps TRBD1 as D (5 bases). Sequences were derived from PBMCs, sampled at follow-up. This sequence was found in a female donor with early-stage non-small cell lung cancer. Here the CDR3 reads CASSLGAGGNQPQHF. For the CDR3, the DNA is TGCGCCAGCAGCCTTGGGGCAGGAGGAAATCAGCCCCAGCATTTT.